One and the same sample provided the 24 T cell receptor beta chains below, sequenced in a study of regulatory T cells in long-lasting Graves disease (TCRdb year 2021). Libraries came from multiplex PCR. Data came from an Illumina HiSeq 4000. To build TCR beta libraries, CDR3 regions were amplified by Arm-PCR using iRepertoire HTBI primers. Using fastp trimming at Q25 and MiXCR clonotype assembly, TCRdb reanalyzed the public sequencing data and kept in-frame beta chains. CDR3 protein sequences are deduplicated, and each keeps its most common genes and DNA. The sample table records over 350,000 distinct CDR3 sequences; 13% to 15% of these occur just once. In total, the top ten clones hold under 20% of the sample. Per the publication, the time point label means: newly diagnosed GD, antithyroid drugs for less than 3 months. For both TCR sequencing and RNA sequencing, RNA was extracted from PBMCs in TRIzol.

The data also belong to a second study, concerning T cells in Graves' hyperthyroidism and ophthalmopathy.

Sample: peripheral blood mononuclear cells (PBMCs), taken at new diagnosis, from a patient treated with antithyroid drugs. All receptors derive from a woman in her fifties or sixties with Graves disease. Donor details come from another sample of the same person, matched by shared clones.

This chain uses TRBV10-3 with TRBJ2-1; a possible D gene is TRBD2 (6 bases). Germline V gene sequence: CDR1 ENHRY, CDR2 SYGVKD. The CDR3 sequence is 15 residues long. Trimming took 8 bases from V and 6 from J, leaving 20 bases between them. The CDR3 DNA sequence: TGTGCCATCTGTTTGGGGGATAGCGGTTGCAATGAGCAGTTCTTC. Its translation is CAICLGDSGCNEQFF.

This chain connects TRBV7-2 to TRBJ2-7; possible D gene TRBD2, 6 bases. CDR1 SGHTA and CDR2 FQGNSA come from the germline V gene. The CDR3 is made up of 16 amino acids. Trimming pared 5 bases from V and 0 bases from J, leaving 17 bases between. The CDR3 sequence is CASSRDGTLSSYEQYF. For the CDR3, the DNA is TGTGCCAGCAGCCGGGACGGGACTTTGAGCTCCTACGAGCAGTACTTC. Full variable domain (rest looked up from reference TRBV7-2 and TRBJ2-7): GAGVSQSPSNKVTEKGKDVELRCDPISGHTALYWYRQSLGQGLEFLIYFQGNSAPDKSGLPSDRFSAERTGGSVSTLTIQRTQQEDSAVYLCASSRDGTLSSYEQYFGPGTRLTVT.

The genes are TRBV28 and TRBJ2-6; D is ambiguous. This CDR3 comprises 14 residues. V lost 4 bases, J lost 4 bases, and 8 bases lay in between. Germline values: CDR1 MDHEN, CDR2 SYDVKM. The CDR3 coding sequence is TGTGCCAGCAGTTCGTCCAGGGGGGCCAACGTCCTGACTTTC. Translation gives CASSSSRGANVLTF.

Concerning this clonotype itself: It may be a read error: a sequence one base away is much more abundant. This rearrangement joins TRBV7-8 to TRBJ2-1; 10 bases are a match to TRBD1. With 6 bases clipped from V and 7 bases from J, the junction kept 12 bases outside the gene matches. This CDR3 is built from 16 residues. Per germline, CDR1 SGHVS and CDR2 FQNEAQ. The CDR3 DNA reads TGTGCCAGCAGTATAGGGGGACAGGGGAATATAAATGAGCAGTTCTTC. It is translated as CASSIGGQGNINEQFF.

Concerning this clonotype: One end of the junction is discordant with germline, which a read error may explain. This sequence joins TRBV12-3 or TRBV12-4 and TRBJ1-4; no definite D call. The CDR3 covers 14 residues. As DNA, the CDR3 is TGTGCCAGCAGTTTTTCCGGGGTTGATGAAAGACTGTTTTTT. It codes for CASSFSGVDERLFF.

There are many counts of this clonotype. The DNA of the CDR3 is TGTGCCAGCAGCTTAGGGACAGCGCTGGTGGTACCCGAGCAGTACTTC. Its translation is CASSLGTALVVPEQYF. The chain recombines TRBV5-6 with TRBJ2-7; 7 positions match TRBD1. Germline V gene data show CDR1 as SGHDT and CDR2 as YYEEEE. The CDR3 sequence is 16 residues long. V shed 2 bases and J 6 bases; nucleotides not matched to a gene: 14.

This clonotype was counted ten times or more. The chain carries TRBV27 and TRBJ1-1; tentatively, D is TRBD1 (5 bases). Germline V lookup: CDR1 MNHEY, CDR2 SMNVEV (reference sequence). The CDR3 has 14 residues. Trimming took 6 bases from V and 3 from J, leaving 14 bases between them. CDR3 region: CASSIRGGDTEAFF. CDR3 nucleotide sequence: TGTGCCAGCAGCATAAGGGGAGGCGACACTGAAGCTTTCTTT.

V and J are TRBV19 and TRBJ2-1; a weak D match, TRBD1 (5 bases). The CDR3 spans 13 residues. Per the germline V gene, CDR1 is LNHDA and CDR2 is SQIVND (reference sequence). Trimming removed 5 bases at V and 15 bases at J, with 20 bases between. The CDR3 region has the DNA TGTGCCAGTAGTTACCCTGACAGTCCGTTAGCGTTCTTC. Translated: CASSYPDSPLAFF.

The chain recombines TRBV4-1 with TRBJ2-3; TRBD2 agrees at 7 bases. Losses at the gene ends were 8 bases for V and 4 bases for J; bases not matched to a gene: 15. Germline loops: CDR1 MGHRA, CDR2 YSYEKL. The CDR3 length is 16 residues. CDR3 amino acids: CASAGVSGMFPDTQYF. CDR3 nucleotide sequence: TGCGCCAGCGCGGGTGTCAGCGGGATGTTCCCAGATACGCAGTATTTT.

J is TRBJ1-5 and V is TRBV6-5; no clear D. CDR1 is MNHEY, CDR2 SVGAGI, per germline. The CDR3 has 16 amino acids. V gave up 0 bases and J gave up 5 bases, with 14 bases separating them. CDR3 sequence reads: CASSYSGGLGYQPQHF. CDR3 coding DNA: TGTGCCAGCAGTTACTCTGGAGGGTTGGGTTATCAGCCCCAGCATTTT.

This clonotype was observed a handful of times. J is TRBJ2-1 and V is TRBV6-2 or TRBV6-3, with 9 nucleotides matching TRBD1. Germline CDR1 is MNHEY and CDR2 is SVGEGT. Trimming at V came to 8 bases and at J to 2 bases, leaving 7 bases not matched to a gene. The CDR3 loop spans 15 amino acids. The CDR3: CASRPRDRAYNEQFF. The CDR3 DNA follows: TGTGCCAGCCGCCCCCGGGACAGGGCCTACAATGAGCAGTTCTTC.

Here the CDR3 DNA reads TGCGCCAGCAGCTTGACTGGGACGACCGGGGAGCTGTTTTTT. Encoded protein: CASSLTGTTGELFF. The genes are TRBV5-1 and TRBJ2-2; TRBD1 or TRBD2 may be the D gene (5 bases each). Germline V gene lookup returns CDR1 SGHRS and CDR2 YFSETQ. The CDR3 covers 14 residues. V was trimmed by 1 base and J by 5 bases, leaving 9 bases between them.

This clonotype was picked up many times. This chain connects TRBV5-1 to TRBJ2-5; 7 bases are a match to TRBD1. This CDR3 region has 15 residues. Germline assignment: CDR1 SGHRS and CDR2 YFSETQ. With V trimmed by 0 bases and J by 5 bases, 7 bases remained unmatched. The chain's CDR3 is CASSLAGTVGETQYF. CDR3 DNA: TGCGCCAGCAGCTTGGCCGGGACAGTAGGGGAGACCCAGTACTTC.

About this clonotype: A much larger clone lies a single base off, so this may be a read error. This chain joins TRBV11-2 and TRBJ2-5, with 10 positions matching TRBD2. J lost 11 bases, V lost 3 bases, and 15 bases had no gene match. The CDR3 loop spans 16 amino acids. CDR1 and CDR2 from the germline V gene are SGHAT and FQNNGV. Written as DNA, the CDR3 is TGTGCCAGCAGCTTCTATCCCGGGACTAGCGTCCCCGAACAGTACTTC. Its translation is CASSFYPGTSVPEQYF.

On this clonotype: This may come from a read error, since a much larger clone is one base off. This CDR3 is CNVSRGDGTDTQYF. CDR3 nucleotide sequence: TGCAACGTGTCTCGGGGGGACGGCACAGATACGCAGTATTTT. The chain couples TRBV29-1 to TRBJ2-3; 7 bases map to TRBD2. The CDR3 loop spans 14 amino acids. CDR1 and CDR2 (germline): SQVTM, ANQGSEA.

This clonotype was recorded at least ten times. The genes are TRBV28 and TRBJ1-5; 11 positions match TRBD1. The V segment lost 5 bases and the J segment 11 bases; nucleotides outside the gene matches: 11. The germline V gene encodes CDR1 MDHEN and CDR2 SYDVKM. The CDR3 consists of 15 residues. The CDR3 bases are TGTGCCAGCAGTCAACCGGGACAGGGGGTCCAGTCCCAGCATTTT. Its protein is CASSQPGQGVQSQHF. Drawing the rest from reference TRBV28 and TRBJ1-5, the complete variable domain is DVKVTQSSRYLVKRTGEKVFLECVQDMDHENMFWYRQDPGLGLRLIYFSYDVKMKEKGDIPEGYSVSREKKERFSLILESASTNQTSMYLCASSQPGQGVQSQHFGDGTRLSIL.

This clonotype was seen many times. The genes are TRBV12-5 and TRBJ2-3; a possible D gene is TRBD2 (6 bases). V gave up 7 bases and J gave up 1 base, with 15 bases separating them. Germline V CDR1 and CDR2: LGHNT, FRNRAP. This CDR3 is 15 amino acids long. The chain's CDR3 is CASAPGSSGTDTQYF. CDR3 bases: TGTGCTAGTGCACCCGGGTCTAGCGGCACAGATACGCAGTATTTT.

This clonotype was seen repeatedly, ten times or more. The V and J genes are TRBV18 and TRBJ1-6; D gene ambiguous. The CDR3 sequence is 17 residues long. The V end lost 1 base, the J end lost 8 bases, and 18 bases lay between the germline ends. CDR1 is KGHSH and CDR2 is LQKENI in the germline V gene. CDR3 sequence (DNA): TGTGCCAGCTCACCACGACCGGCAGCCACTGGGGATTCACCCCTCCACTTT. This sequence encodes CASSPRPAATGDSPLHF.

This clonotype has more than one count but fewer than ten. A much more abundant neighbour one base away suggests this may be a read error. The rearrangement uses TRBV11-2 and TRBJ2-3; 9 bases map to TRBD2. The ends lost 1 base at V and 4 bases at J; junction bases unmatched: 12. The CDR3 consists of 18 residues. Germline V lookup: CDR1 SGHAT, CDR2 FQNNGV. The CDR3 DNA is TGTGCCAGCAGCTTAGCTTTTTTCGCTAGCGGGACGGCAGATACGCAGTATTTT. As protein: CASSLAFFASGTADTQYF. The full variable domain, in which reference TRBV11-2 and TRBJ2-3 provide the parts outside the CDR3, is EAGVAQSPRYKIIEKRQSVAFWCNPISGHATLYWYQQILGQGPKLLIQFQNNGVVDDSQLPKDRFSAERLKGVDSTLKIQPAKLEDSAVYLCASSLAFFASGTADTQYFGPGTRLTVL.

The J gene is TRBJ2-1, the V gene TRBV6-2 or TRBV6-3, with 7 bases identical to TRBD2. CDR1 is MNHEY, CDR2 SVGEGT, per germline. The CDR3 spans 18 residues. V lost 0 bases to trimming and J lost 7 bases; unmatched junction nucleotides: 15. The CDR3 coding sequence is TGTGCCAGCAGTTACTCGACGTACCGTCTAGCGGCGGCGAATGAGCAGTTCTTC. This encodes CASSYSTYRLAAANEQFF.

This clonotype was seen at least ten times. The rearrangement links TRBV7-2 to TRBJ2-7, with 9 positions matching TRBD1. Germline-derived CDR1 and CDR2 are SGHTA and FQGNSA. The CDR3 loop spans 15 amino acids. The J segment lost 2 bases and the V segment lost 2 bases, leaving 4 bases of the junction unmatched. The CDR3 DNA reads TGTGCCAGCAGCTTATGGGACAGGGACACCTACGAGCAGTACTTC. Its protein product is CASSLWDRDTYEQYF.

This clonotype has ten or more counts. The chain joins TRBV18 to TRBJ2-3; TRBD2 matches at 7 bases. CDR3 length: 14 residues. Germline V gene sequence: CDR1 KGHSH, CDR2 LQKENI. J was trimmed by 7 bases and V by 0 bases; bases with no gene match: 4. CDR3 in DNA: TGTGCCAGCTCACCACCGGGGCGGGGGAATACGCAGTATTTT. Translation gives CASSPPGRGNTQYF.

In this sample, this clonotype turned up many times. V usage is TRBV20-1 and J usage is TRBJ1-2, with D possibly TRBD1 on 6 matching bases. Germline CDR1 DFQATT, CDR2 SNEGSKA (reference sequence). The length of the CDR3 is 14 residues. V was pared by 3 bases and J by 4 bases, with 15 bases between. The CDR3 DNA sequence: TGCAGTGCTAGCGGGGGGGGACACTTCTATGGCTACACCTTC. The encoded protein is CSASGGGHFYGYTF.

This clonotype was counted ten times or more. The rearrangement uses TRBV7-9 and TRBJ2-1, with D unclear. The germline V gene encodes CDR1 SEHNR and CDR2 FQNEAQ (reference sequence). The CDR3 spans 13 residues. V lost 0 bases to trimming and J lost 9 bases, with 9 bases between them. This chain's CDR3 is CASSLATTIEQFF. CDR3 DNA sequence: TGTGCCAGCAGCTTAGCGACCACCATTGAGCAGTTCTTC. The full variable domain, with the rest looked up from reference TRBV7-9 and TRBJ2-1, is DTGVSQNPRHKITKRGQNVTFRCDPISEHNRLYWYRQTLGQGPEFLTYFQNEAQLEKSRLLSDRFSAERPKGSFSTLEIQRTEQGDSAMYLCASSLATTIEQFFGPGTRLTVL.